This note documents a single T cell receptor (beta chain) sequence. Its antigen is as yet unknown. These data belong to a study of blood T cells in healthy people across ages. Findings and caveats of the study: With age, beta diversity per million T cells declined roughly linearly, significantly by 40. No one knew whether donors had CMV, which possibly confounded expanded clonotype changes.

Through a sample-barcoded 5' primer and a J-beta primer mix, a second PCR was run for 7 to 11 cycles. TCRdb re-called the 5' RACE reads through MiXCR, storing one row per CDR3 protein. Of some 750,000 distinct CDR3 sequences in the sample, about a fifth were seen once. Ranging in age from roughly 6 to 90, the donors were healthy Caucasian individuals from Russia. The CDR3 runs 14 residues. CDR1 and CDR2 from the germline V gene are SGHTA and FQGNSA. The receptor was derived from a man between 65 and 79 years old in good health. The sample consisted of blood. V is TRBV7-2 and J is TRBJ2-5, with D hard to call. The DNA end favors TRBJ2-7, so the J call may be wrong. The CDR3 is CASSLSVGPYEQYV. CDR3 sequence (DNA): TGTGCCAGCAGCTTAAGTGTTGGGCCATACGAGCAGTACGTC.